This TCR beta chain comes out of a study of blood T cell repertoires in COVID-19. Cohorts were determined from participant-reported clinical history. Measured with immunoSEQ multiplex PCR; TCRdb has only the in-frame clones, and not every one. The table includes 150,000 to 200,000 clones, 89% detected once. Sequenced input: PBMCs or T cells enriched from blood (not recorded which). The receptor was derived from a woman younger than 35 who had recovered from COVID-19.

The CDR3 nucleotides are TGTGCCAGCAGCTTGGTTAGGACAGAGTATGAAAAACTGTTTTTT. It codes for CASSLVRTEYEKLFF. This chain joins TRBV5-5 and TRBJ1-4; weak D call: TRBD1 (6 bases). Germline V gene data show CDR1 as SGHKS and CDR2 as YYEKEE (reference sequence). The CDR3 runs to 15 residues. Trimming stripped 0 bases from V and 6 bases from J, with 12 bases between.